These T cell receptor beta chains were read from a single sample in a study of long-term antiretroviral therapy in people with HIV. Clones were sequenced by immunoSEQ multiplex PCR, and TCRdb holds only the in-frame ones, with some missing. The data show 15,000 or so clones, around 89% seen once. The source material was unsorted PBMCs, sampled 0.7 years before starting antiretroviral therapy. The receptors stem from a man in his fifties with HIV. The CDR3 runs from the conserved cysteine through the conserved F or W. The D gene is left open where the match is weak. Some rows mark clone size as missing; the rest say once, few, many or name a class of expanded clone.

v_gene	j_gene	len	abundance	d_gene	CDR3nt	CDR3aa
TRBV7-9	TRBJ2-1	12	.	TRBD2	TGTGCCAGCAGCCCGTCTAGCGGCCAGCAGTTCTTC	CASSPSSGQQFF
TRBV6-5	TRBJ2-7	13	.	.	TGTGCCAGCAGCAAGGGACTGACCTACGAGCAGTACTTC	CASSKGLTYEQYF
TRBV19	TRBJ2-2	17	.	TRBD1	TGTGCCAGTAGCCGCCTGGACAGGGGGCCAAACACCGGGGAGCTGTTTTTT	CASSRLDRGPNTGELFF
TRBV2	TRBJ2-6	16	.	.	TGTGCCAGCAGTGAAGACCCGGGGGCTGGGGCCAACGTCCTGACTTTC	CASSEDPGAGANVLTF
TRBV9	TRBJ2-7	16	.	.	TGTGCCAGCAGCGTGGGAGGAAATACACCTTCCTACGAGCAGTACTTC	CASSVGGNTPSYEQYF
TRBV18	TRBJ2-5	16	.	TRBD2	TGTGCCAGCTCACAAGAACGGACAGCGGGGGCAGAGACCCAGTACTTC	CASSQERTAGAETQYF
TRBV5-1	TRBJ2-3	13	.	TRBD1	TGCGCCAGCAGCGTACAGGGGCCAGATACGCAGTATTTT	CASSVQGPDTQYF
TRBV7-8	TRBJ2-1	15	.	TRBD1	TGTGCCAGCAGCTCGACCGGGACAGACTACAATGAGCAGTTCTTC	CASSSTGTDYNEQFF
TRBV15	TRBJ2-1	13	once	TRBD2	TGTGCCACCAGCAGCGGGGGGGGGAATGAGCAGTTCTTC	CATSSGGGNEQFF
TRBV19	TRBJ1-5	12	.	.	TGTGCCAGTAGCCCAGGGGCGAAGCCCCAGCATTTT	CASSPGAKPQHF
TRBV5-6	TRBJ1-5	13	.	.	TGTGCCAGCAGCAGCGGGCCTAATCAGCCCCAGCATTTT	CASSSGPNQPQHF
TRBV7-2	TRBJ2-7	14	once	.	TGTGCCAGCAGCTTAGACTGGAGCTCCTACGAGCAGTACTTC	CASSLDWSSYEQYF
TRBV7-2	TRBJ1-2	15	.	TRBD1	TGTGCCAGCAGCCCACGGACAGGGGGCGCAGAGGGCTACACCTTC	CASSPRTGGAEGYTF
TRBV2	TRBJ2-3	12	once	.	TGTGCCAGCGGTTTTAGCACAGATACGCAGTATTTT	CASGFSTDTQYF
TRBV7-3	TRBJ2-7	15	.	TRBD1	TGTGCCAGCAGCTTAATCGGGACAGGGGGCTACGAGCAGTACTTC	CASSLIGTGGYEQYF
TRBV10-3	TRBJ2-2	13	.	.	TGTGCCATCAGTGAGTCGAGGGGCAGGGGACTGTTTTTT	CAISESRGRGLFF
TRBV7-9	TRBJ2-4	13	.	TRBD1	TGTGCCAGCAGCTATAGGGGGCAAAACATTCAGTACTTC	CASSYRGQNIQYF
TRBV18	TRBJ2-2	15	.	TRBD1	TGTGCCAGCTCACCGAAGGACAGGCCCACCGGGGAGCTGTTTTTT	CASSPKDRPTGELFF
TRBV14	TRBJ1-5	14	once	TRBD1	TGTGCCAGCAGCCCGGGACAGGGGGGTCAGCCCCAGCATTTT	CASSPGQGGQPQHF
TRBV6-6	TRBJ2-7	15	.	.	TGTGCCAGCAGTTACGGGGGTTCGGGGTACTACGAGCAGTACTTC	CASSYGGSGYYEQYF
TRBV5-1	TRBJ2-2	13	few	.	TGCGCCAGCAGCTTGGGGAACACCGGGGAGCTGTTTTTT	CASSLGNTGELFF
TRBV6-1	TRBJ1-6	13	.	.	TGTGCCAGCACCCGAGACTATAATTCACCCCTCCACTTT	CASTRDYNSPLHF
TRBV10-2	TRBJ1-2	12	.	.	TGCGCCAGCAGTGAGTCGAGTTTTGGCTACACCTTC	CASSESSFGYTF
TRBV2	TRBJ2-3	15	.	.	TGTGCCAGCAGACACGAGATAAGCGCGGCAGATACGCAGTATTTT	CASRHEISAADTQYF
TRBV10-3	TRBJ2-5	16	once	TRBD1	TGTGCCATCAGTGAAGCCCCGACAGGGGTCGGAGAGACCCAGTACTTC	CAISEAPTGVGETQYF
TRBV30	TRBJ1-4	15	.	.	TGTGCCTGGACTTGGGGGGGTGCAACTAATGAAAAACTGTTTTTT	CAWTWGGATNEKLFF
TRBV5-1	TRBJ2-7	15	once	TRBD1	TGCGCCAGTGCTTTCGGACAGGCATCCAACTACGAGCAGTACTTC	CASAFGQASNYEQYF
TRBV5-1	TRBJ1-3	16	.	.	TGCGCCAGCAGCTTCCGGGACACAAGCTCTGGAAACACCATATATTTT	CASSFRDTSSGNTIYF
TRBV5-1	TRBJ1-5	13	.	TRBD1	TGCGCCAGCAGCTCCGGGACAGGGGATCCCCAGCATTTT	CASSSGTGDPQHF
TRBV9	TRBJ2-3	17	.	.	TGTGCCAGCAGCGTAGGGACAGCCGGGTTGTTGGCAGATACGCAGTATTTT	CASSVGTAGLLADTQYF
TRBV9	TRBJ2-3	17	.	TRBD1	TGTGCCAGCAGCGTAGGATGGGGACAGATTAGCACAGATACGCAGTATTTT	CASSVGWGQISTDTQYF
TRBV6-6	TRBJ2-5	13	.	.	TGTGCCAGCAGGAACCTAGGCCAAGAGACCCAGTACTTC	CASRNLGQETQYF
TRBV11-3	TRBJ2-6	15	.	TRBD2	TGTGCCAGCAGCTCGGGGGGCTCTGGGGCCAACGTCCTGACTTTC	CASSSGGSGANVLTF
TRBV11-2	TRBJ2-7	13	.	.	TGTGCCAGCAGCTTAGACAGGGGCAGCGAGCAGTACTTC	CASSLDRGSEQYF
TRBV10-1	TRBJ2-2	14	few	.	TGCGCCAGCAGTGAGCCACAGGGTGGCGGGGAGCTGTTTTTT	CASSEPQGGGELFF